This T cell receptor (beta chain) stems from a study of molecular identifiers for immune sequencing clone quantification. In the study overall: Replicate runs used RNA from roughly 20,000 or 100,000 naive CD8 cells, which was split five ways into aliquots, and four of those aliquots were then sequenced.

Study conclusions and caveats: Clones above 20 RNA copies held over 99% of effector molecules, under 1% in naive cells.

Listed TCR primers, together with previously described methods, were used for the bulk TCR libraries. One entry per CDR3 protein, called by TCRdb with MiXCR from the PCR reads. The sample yields under 600,000 distinct CDR3 sequences, about 25% seen once. This clonotype was detected ten times or more. Its antigen is unidentified. Naive CD8 T cells were picked out by sorting for CD8+CD4-CCR7+CD45RA+. Germline CDR1 SNHLY, CDR2 FYNNEI. After removal of 1 base from V and 4 bases from J, the junction contained 6 bases not matched to a gene. The CDR3 extends over 16 amino acids. Sequenced input: naive CD8+ T cells from blood, with Jurkat cell RNA spiked in. This sample's subset: FACS-sorted CD8+CD4-CCR7+CD45RA+ naive T cells. The V and J genes are TRBV2 and TRBJ2-3; 9 positions match TRBD2. This sequence originates from a human donor in good health. Some libraries in this study had Jurkat cell RNA spiked in. CDR3 region: CASSEEAGGWSDTQYF. The CDR3 DNA reads as TGTGCCAGCAGTGAAGAGGCGGGGGGGTGGTCAGATACGCAGTATTTT. The whole variable domain, remainder taken from reference TRBV2 and TRBJ2-3, is EPEVTQTPSHQVTQMGQEVILRCVPISNHLYFYWYRQILGQKVEFLVSFYNNEISEKSEIFDDQFSVERPDGSNFTLKIRSTKLEDSAMYFCASSEEAGGWSDTQYFGPGTRLTVL.